This TCR beta chain is drawn from a study of shared clonotypes between healthy human individuals. Only in-frame clones appear in the TCRdb table, and some are missing; sequencing was by immunoSEQ multiplex PCR. This sample has some 1.5 million clones, with 96% found just once. J was trimmed by 4 bases and V by 0 bases; bases with no gene match: 7. Per the germline V gene, CDR1 is SGHKS and CDR2 is YYEKEE (reference sequence). The CDR3 loop spans 16 amino acids. The sample was naive CD4+ T cells sorted from blood. Subset given: CD45RA+ positively selected. The chain couples TRBV5-5 to TRBJ2-1; 7 positions agree with TRBD1. This TCR was recovered from a young man in good health. CDR3 nucleotides: TGTGCCAGCAGCTTGGCCCTAGGACAGGTTTACAATGAGCAGTTCTTC. Translated, it gives CASSLALGQVYNEQFF.